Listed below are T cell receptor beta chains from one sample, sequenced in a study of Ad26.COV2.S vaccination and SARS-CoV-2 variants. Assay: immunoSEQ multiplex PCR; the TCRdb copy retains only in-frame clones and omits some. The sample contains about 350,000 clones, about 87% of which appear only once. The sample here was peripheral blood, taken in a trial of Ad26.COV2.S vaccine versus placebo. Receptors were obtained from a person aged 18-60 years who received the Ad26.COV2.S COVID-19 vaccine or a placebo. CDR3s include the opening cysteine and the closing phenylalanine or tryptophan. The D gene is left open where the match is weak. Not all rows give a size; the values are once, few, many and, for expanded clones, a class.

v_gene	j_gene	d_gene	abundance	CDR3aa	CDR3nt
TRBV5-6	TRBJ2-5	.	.	CASTHANRNQETQYF	TGTGCCAGCACCCACGCGAACAGAAACCAAGAGACCCAGTACTTC
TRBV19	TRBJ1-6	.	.	CASTKAWGYNSPLHF	TGTGCCAGTACCAAAGCCTGGGGGTATAATTCACCCCTCCACTTT
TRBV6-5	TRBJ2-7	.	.	CASQQGGYEQYF	TGTGCCAGCCAACAGGGGGGGTACGAGCAGTACTTC
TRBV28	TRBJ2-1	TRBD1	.	CASSSRQGVYNEQFF	TGTGCCAGCAGTTCCCGACAGGGGGTGTACAATGAGCAGTTCTTC
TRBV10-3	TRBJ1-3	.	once	CAISENLPAGYGNTIYF	TGTGCCATCAGTGAGAATCTCCCAGCTGGATATGGAAACACCATATATTTT
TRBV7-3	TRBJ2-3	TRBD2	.	CASSLELAGPSTDTQYF	TGTGCCAGCAGCTTAGAACTAGCGGGGCCTAGCACAGATACGCAGTATTTT
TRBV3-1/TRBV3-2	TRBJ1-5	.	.	CASSPGFSNQPQHF	TGTGCCAGCAGCCCAGGGTTTAGCAATCAGCCCCAGCATTTT
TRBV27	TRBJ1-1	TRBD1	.	CASSGQGGMGTEAFF	TGTGCCAGCAGCGGACAGGGCGGAATGGGTACTGAAGCTTTCTTT
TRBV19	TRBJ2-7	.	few	CASSIGPDASYYYEQYF	TGTGCCAGTAGTATCGGGCCAGACGCAAGCTACTACTACGAGCAGTACTTC
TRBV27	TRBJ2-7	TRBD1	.	CASSLGDRISSYEQYF	TGTGCCAGCAGTTTAGGGGACAGGATTAGCTCCTACGAGCAGTACTTC
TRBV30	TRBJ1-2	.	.	CAWSAPGPRDGGYTF	TGTGCCTGGAGTGCCCCCGGTCCGCGGGACGGGGGCTACACCTTC
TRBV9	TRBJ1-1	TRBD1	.	CASSEHRGTEAFF	TGTGCCAGCAGCGAACACAGGGGAACTGAAGCTTTCTTT
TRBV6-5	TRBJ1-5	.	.	CASSYSRYRDNQPQHF	TGTGCCAGCAGTTACTCCCGGTACAGGGATAATCAGCCCCAGCATTTT
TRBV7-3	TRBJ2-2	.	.	CASSLGRAGLSGELFF	TGTGCCAGCAGCTTAGGTCGGGCAGGGCTTTCGGGGGAGCTGTTTTTT
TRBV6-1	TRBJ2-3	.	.	CASSDLGGTVTDTQYF	TGTGCCAGCAGTGACTTGGGCGGAACCGTCACAGATACGCAGTATTTT
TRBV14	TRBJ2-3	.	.	CASSPPWDTDTQYF	TGTGCCAGCAGCCCCCCGTGGGACACAGATACGCAGTATTTT
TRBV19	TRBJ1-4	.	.	CASSIVGRVGATNEKLFF	TGTGCCAGTAGTATAGTGGGCAGGGTTGGGGCAACTAATGAAAAACTGTTTTTT
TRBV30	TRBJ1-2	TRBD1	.	CAWSPYQGGGYTF	TGTGCCTGGAGTCCCTACCAGGGGGGAGGCTACACCTTC
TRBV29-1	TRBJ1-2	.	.	CSVNRGQGSVYTF	TGCAGCGTTAACCGGGGGCAGGGGTCGGTCTACACCTTC